What follows are 24 T cell receptor beta chains derived from one specimen sequenced in a study of T cells in tumors after PD-1 blockade. Only in-frame clones appear in the TCRdb table, and some are missing; sequencing was by immunoSEQ multiplex PCR. The repertoire consists of fewer than 2,000 clones, with roughly 67% occurring once and the leading ten covering around 35%. Sequencing used tumor tissue, obtained before anti-PD-1 treatment. The receptors originated from a human donor with cutaneous squamous cell carcinoma.

By share of the sample, this clone is large. This rearrangement joins TRBV5-6 to TRBJ1-6, with D possibly being TRBD1 (6 bases). The V end lost 5 bases, the J end lost 14 bases, and 20 bases lay between the germline ends. Per the germline V gene, CDR1 is SGHDT and CDR2 is YYEEEE. The CDR3 is 14 amino acids. This CDR3 is CASRSIHRGEALHF. The CDR3 nucleotides are TGTGCCAGCAGGAGCATACATAGGGGGGAGGCCCTCCACTTT.

This clone has only a few counts. The chain employs TRBV28 and TRBJ1-2; 8 positions agree with TRBD1. The CDR3 runs 14 residues. V lost 5 bases, J lost 13 bases, and 15 bases stayed unmatched. Germline V gene data show CDR1 as MDHEN and CDR2 as SYDVKM. The CDR3 reads CASSRTVTGGAGTF. The CDR3, as DNA: TGTGCCAGCAGTAGAACGGTTACAGGGGGAGCGGGCACCTTC.

CDR3: CASSIDHIGGTGDTQYF. The CDR3 DNA is TGTGCCAGTAGTATAGATCACATCGGTGGGACGGGAGATACGCAGTATTTT. The chain is built from TRBV19 and TRBJ2-3; D may be TRBD1 or TRBD2 (5 bases each). The CDR3 loop spans 17 amino acids. V lost 0 bases and J 5 bases, leaving 18 bases between the germline ends. Germline V CDR1 and CDR2: LNHDA, SQIVND (reference sequence). Looking up the rest from reference TRBV19 and TRBJ2-3 gives the full variable domain: DGGITQSPKYLFRKEGQNVTLSCEQNLNHDAMYWYRQDPGQGLRLIYYSQIVNDFQKGDIAEGYSVSREKKESFPLTVTSAQKNPTAFYLCASSIDHIGGTGDTQYFGPGTRLTVL.

V and J are TRBV29-1 and TRBJ1-3; weak D call: TRBD1 (5 bases). Germline assignment: CDR1 SQVTM and CDR2 ANQGSEA. There are 14 residues in the CDR3. With 5 bases removed from V and 6 bases from J, the gap between germline ends came to 17 bases. The chain's CDR3 is CSVSGLRGENTIYF. The CDR3 DNA follows: TGCAGCGTTTCCGGATTGAGGGGTGAAAACACCATATATTTT.

The chain is built from TRBV9 and TRBJ1-1; D is ambiguous. V dropped 0 bases and J dropped 1 base, with 7 bases sitting between them. From germline, CDR1 is SGDLS and CDR2 YYNGEE. This CDR3 is 14 amino acids long. In DNA, the CDR3 is TGTGCCAGCAGCGTAGCCAGCCAGAACACTGAAGCTTTCTTT. Amino acids: CASSVASQNTEAFF.

In this sample, this clone turned up once. This chain connects TRBV11-1 to TRBJ2-7, with a weak D call TRBD1 (6 bases). V gave up 5 bases and J gave up 3 bases, with 8 bases separating them. The CDR3 runs 12 residues. The germline V gene encodes CDR1 SGHAT and CDR2 FQDESV (reference sequence). CDR3 loop: CASSRGGYEQYF. The CDR3 DNA is TGTGCCAGCAGCCGAGGGGGCTACGAGCAGTACTTC. Full variable domain (missing parts from reference TRBV11-1 and TRBJ2-7): EAEVAQSPRYKITEKSQAVAFWCDPISGHATLYWYRQILGQGPELLVQFQDESVVDDSQLPKDRFSAERLKGVDSTLKIQPAELGDSAMYLCASSRGGYEQYFGPGTRLTVT.

This sequence joins TRBV4-2 and TRBJ1-2, with D tentatively TRBD1 (5 bases). The V end lost 1 base, the J end lost 6 bases, and 12 bases lay between the germline ends. Germline CDR1 is LGHNA and CDR2 is YNFKEQ. The CDR3 loop spans 14 amino acids. Here the CDR3 DNA reads TGTGCCAGCAGCCAAGCGGGGGGTAGGGATGGCTACACCTTC. This sequence encodes CASSQAGGRDGYTF.

For this clone: The sample holds other DNA sequences that translate to the same CDR3. This sequence joins TRBV7-6 and TRBJ2-2; perhaps TRBD2 as D (5 bases). The CDR3 runs to 18 residues. Germline V lookup: CDR1 SGHVS, CDR2 FNYEAQ. V dropped 3 bases and J dropped 5 bases, with 22 bases sitting between them. This chain's CDR3 is CASSLALVPAVMTGELFF. CDR3 in DNA: TGTGCCAGCAGCTTGGCGCTAGTCCCAGCGGTGATGACCGGGGAGCTGTTTTTT.

The chain's CDR3 is CAWSESGDTQYF. CDR3 DNA: TGTGCCTGGAGTGAATCAGGAGATACGCAGTATTTT. This sequence joins TRBV30 and TRBJ2-3, with D hard to call. This CDR3 is 12 amino acids long. Looked up from germline, CDR1 is GTSNPN and CDR2 is SVGIG (reference sequence). The germline V and J ends were trimmed by 1 base and 5 bases, with 7 bases remaining between them.

The chain links TRBV5-1 to TRBJ1-1; perhaps TRBD1 as D (6 bases). Looked up from germline, CDR1 is SGHRS and CDR2 is YFSETQ. This CDR3 region has 15 residues. V gave up 0 bases and J gave up 5 bases, with 14 bases separating them. The CDR3 bases are TGCGCCAGCAGCTTGGCCGCAGGACAGAGTACTGAAGCTTTCTTT. It yields the protein CASSLAAGQSTEAFF.

V and J are TRBV28 and TRBJ1-6, with 8 bases fitting TRBD1. The CDR3 is made up of 15 amino acids. Germline CDR1 MDHEN, CDR2 SYDVKM. J gave up 8 bases and V 6 bases, and 9 bases lay outside the gene matches. CDR3 amino acids: CASRLKTGDDSPLHF. The CDR3, as DNA: TGTGCCAGCAGGCTAAAGACAGGGGACGATTCACCCCTCCACTTT.

The chain recombines TRBV5-5 with TRBJ1-6; unclear D gene. The V gene's germline CDR1 is SGHKS and CDR2 YYEKEE (reference sequence). The CDR3 loop spans 13 amino acids. Trimming cost V 0 bases and J 5 bases, with 3 bases left between them. CDR3 sequence (DNA): TGTGCCAGCAGCTTGGGGAATAATTCACCCCTCCACTTT. Translation gives CASSLGNNSPLHF.

In this sample, this clone turned up a few times. The V call is TRBV10-3, the J call TRBJ1-2; TRBD1 matches at 10 bases. The junction had 10 bases not matched to a gene; V was cut back by 4 bases and J by 8 bases. This CDR3 has 15 residues. The germline gives CDR1 ENHRY, CDR2 SYGVKD. CDR3 in DNA: TGTGCCATCAGTGGGCTTAGGACAGGGGGAGAAGGCTACACCTTC. Its translation is CAISGLRTGGEGYTF.

The chain links TRBV11-1 to TRBJ1-1, with a tentative D call TRBD1 (6 bases). V was cut by 5 bases and J by 1 base, with 14 bases left in between. This CDR3 contains 15 residues. From germline, CDR1 is SGHAT and CDR2 FQDESV (reference sequence). For the CDR3, the DNA is TGTGCCAGCAGCCATGGATGGACAGCGAACACTGAAGCTTTCTTT. As protein: CASSHGWTANTEAFF.

The table lists this clone with a few counts. The J gene is TRBJ1-1, the V gene TRBV7-9; 11 bases fit TRBD1. V dropped 5 bases and J dropped 9; count of bases not matched to a gene: 17. The CDR3 runs 17 residues. The V gene's germline CDR1 is SEHNR and CDR2 FQNEAQ (reference sequence). The CDR3 nucleotides are TGTGCCAGCAGCCGCCCGGGGAAGGACAGGGGGCACGCCAAAGCTTTCTTT. It specifies CASSRPGKDRGHAKAFF.

The CDR3 region is CASSWGFQETQYF. CDR3 in DNA: TGTGCCAGCAGTTGGGGATTTCAAGAGACCCAGTACTTC. The chain uses TRBV27 and TRBJ2-5; D ambiguous. The germline V gene has CDR1 MNHEY and CDR2 SMNVEV (reference sequence). CDR3 size: 13 residues. The ends were cut back, 4 bases at V and 2 bases at J, with 8 bases in the middle.

This chain uses TRBV6-1 with TRBJ1-4; no clear D gene. CDR3 length equals 12 residues. CDR1 and CDR2 (germline): MNHNS, SASEGT. Trimming removed 3 bases at V and 8 bases at J, with 7 bases between. The CDR3 bases are TGTGCCAGCAGTGAGAATAACGAAAAACTGTTTTTT. Translating it yields CASSENNEKLFF.

There are a few counts of this clone. The chain links TRBV11-3 to TRBJ2-2; TRBD1 matches 7 bases. CDR3 length: 14 amino acids. Germline values: CDR1 SGHNT, CDR2 YENEEA. With V trimmed by 5 bases and J by 4 bases, 4 bases remained unmatched. CDR3: CASSRDRVTGELFF. The CDR3, as DNA: TGTGCCAGCAGCAGAGACAGGGTCACCGGGGAGCTGTTTTTT.

The chain joins TRBV5-4 to TRBJ1-2, with TRBD1 as a possible D gene (6 bases). The V end lost 4 bases, the J end lost 8 bases, and 15 bases lay between the germline ends. The CDR3 sequence is 13 residues long. Germline V gene sequence: CDR1 SGHNT, CDR2 YYREEE (reference sequence). The CDR3 is CASSRDRTGGYTF. For the CDR3, the DNA is TGTGCCAGCAGCCGCGACAGGACGGGAGGCTACACCTTC.

The V and J genes are TRBV3-1 (or the pseudogene TRBV3-2) and TRBJ1-3; TRBD1 is a possible D gene (5 bases). With 5 bases removed from V and 3 bases from J, the gap between germline ends came to 17 bases. CDR3 length: 16 residues. Germline CDR1 is LGHDT and CDR2 is YNNKEL (reference sequence). The CDR3 loop is CASSETGTAIGNTIYF. CDR3 in DNA: TGTGCCAGCAGCGAAACTGGGACTGCAATTGGAAACACCATATATTTT.

This chain connects TRBV3-1 (or the pseudogene TRBV3-2) to TRBJ2-7, with a tentative D call TRBD1 (6 bases). The V gene's germline CDR1 is LGHDT and CDR2 YNNKEL (reference sequence). The CDR3 has 13 residues. V was trimmed by 2 bases and J by 6 bases, leaving 11 bases between them. The CDR3 reads CASSQPGQSEQYF. The CDR3, as DNA: TGTGCCAGCAGCCAACCCGGACAGAGCGAGCAGTACTTC.

The chain uses TRBV11-2 and TRBJ1-3, with TRBD1 matching 8 bases. Germline CDR1 and CDR2: SGHAT and FQNNGV. The junction had 11 bases not matched to a gene; V was cut back by 4 bases and J by 0 bases. This CDR3 is built from 18 residues. The DNA for the CDR3 is TGTGCCAGCAGCTCCGGGACAGGTGGTATTAGCTCTGGAAACACCATATATTTT. Its translation: CASSSGTGGISSGNTIYF.

J is TRBJ2-1 and V is TRBV5-1; weak D call: TRBD1 (7 bases). The CDR3 extends over 16 amino acids. Germline lookup yields CDR1 SGHRS and CDR2 YFSETQ. Trimming removed 1 base from V and 4 bases from J, with 15 bases in between. This CDR3 is CASSLRSTGTYNEQFF. DNA for the CDR3: TGCGCCAGCAGCTTGAGGTCGACAGGGACTTACAATGAGCAGTTCTTC. The entire variable domain, with the rest obtained from reference TRBV5-1 and TRBJ2-1, is as follows: KAGVTQTPRYLIKTRGQQVTLSCSPISGHRSVSWYQQTPGQGLQFLFEYFSETQRNKGNFPGRFSGRQFSNSRSEMNVSTLELGDSALYLCASSLRSTGTYNEQFFGPGTRLTVL.

The chain recombines TRBV2 with TRBJ2-1; 10 nucleotides line up with TRBD2. This CDR3 region has 14 residues. The junction had 5 bases not matched to a gene; V was cut back by 4 bases and J by 8 bases. Germline loops: CDR1 SNHLY, CDR2 FYNNEI. The DNA of the CDR3 is TGTGCCAGCAGTGGGCTAGCGGGGGTTCATGAGCAGTTCTTC. It is translated as CASSGLAGVHEQFF.